What follows are 2 T cell receptor beta chains derived from one specimen sequenced in a study of Graves' ophthalmopathy and Graves' hyperthyroidism (dated by TCRdb to the late 2010s). TCRdb lists the instrument as Illumina HiSeq 2000. For repertoire sequencing, the TCR beta CDR3 regions were amplified from RNA transcripts. The first round was an RT-PCR using HTBI primers with the Qiagen OneStep RT-PCR kit, and this first round was followed by a second-round multiplex PCR, then size selection and purification. TCRdb itself trimmed the public reads at Q25 with fastp, ran MiXCR and retained productive beta chains. All rows with the same CDR3 protein become a single entry with the most common DNA and genes. A total of hundreds of thousands of distinct CDR3 sequences appear in this sample, about two fifths of them only once. The ten top clones hold over 2.5% of the sample. Sequences were obtained from peripheral blood. The receptors here all came from an adult man with Graves' ophthalmopathy.

The CDR3 nucleotides are TGTGCCAGCAGTTTAGTTGGCGGGGGGGGTCAAGGCCAAGAGACCCAGTACTTC. It yields the protein CASSLVGGGGQGQETQYF. V and J are TRBV12-3 or TRBV12-4 and TRBJ2-5; TRBD2 aligns across 9 bases. The CDR3 has 18 amino acids. J was trimmed by 1 base and V by 1 base; bases with no gene match: 10.

The DNA of the CDR3 is TGCGCCAGCAGTGTAGGGGAAGCGGGGGCCAACACTGAAGCTTTCTTT. This gives the protein CASSVGEAGANTEAFF. The chain employs TRBV10-2 and TRBJ1-1; D is possibly TRBD1 (6 bases). Germline V gene lookup returns CDR1 WSHSY and CDR2 SAAADI. This CDR3 spans 16 amino acids. V was trimmed by 4 bases and J by 2 bases, leaving 17 bases between them.